The 32 T cell receptor beta chains in this list originate from one sample, sequenced in a study of T cells in Graves' hyperthyroidism and ophthalmopathy. The TCR beta CDR3 regions underwent amplification using RNA transcripts as the source. First-round RT-PCR of the TCR CDR3 relied on the HTBI primer set. TCRdb analysed the multiplex PCR reads with MiXCR anew, one entry per CDR3 protein. The table records more than 450,000 distinct CDR3 sequences, around 15% of them present only once. The sample consisted of blood. Receptor source: a woman between 35 and 50 years old with Graves' hyperthyroidism.

This clonotype has more than one count but fewer than ten. The V call is TRBV10-3, the J call TRBJ2-5, with D possibly matching TRBD2 (5 bases). The CDR3 runs 13 residues. Germline loops: CDR1 ENHRY, CDR2 SYGVKD. V dropped 4 bases and J dropped 2 bases, with 8 bases sitting between them. The CDR3 DNA reads TGTGCCATCAGTGCGGGGAAACAAGAGACCCAGTACTTC. Translated: CAISAGKQETQYF.

J is TRBJ2-5 and V is TRBV3-1; TRBD1 agrees at 9 bases. Trimming cost V 3 bases and J 3 bases; bases outside gene matches: 2. Germline V gene sequence: CDR1 LGHDT, CDR2 YNNKEL (reference sequence). The CDR3 is 14 amino acids. In DNA form, the CDR3 reads TGTGCCAGCAGCCAGAGGGACAGGGAAGAGACCCAGTACTTC. Translating it yields CASSQRDREETQYF.

Concerning this clonotype: This may come from a read error, since a much larger clone is one base off. V usage is TRBV5-6 and J usage is TRBJ2-1; D gene uncertain. Germline V gene sequence: CDR1 SGHDT, CDR2 YYEEEE. Trimming pared 4 bases from V and 5 bases from J, leaving 4 bases between. This CDR3 contains 11 residues. The CDR3 here is CASSEDNEQFF. In nucleotides, the CDR3 is TGTGCCAGCAGCGAAGACAATGAGCAGTTCTTC.

A few counts support this clonotype. The gene calls are TRBV4-1 and TRBJ2-1; 10 bases fit TRBD2. V was clipped by 1 base and J by 4 bases; unmatched bases: 4. The CDR3 is made up of 16 amino acids. In germline, CDR1 is MGHRA, CDR2 YSYEKL. CDR3 sequence reads: CASSQASGGVYNEQFF. CDR3 sequence (DNA): TGCGCCAGCAGCCAAGCTAGCGGGGGAGTTTACAATGAGCAGTTCTTC.

J is TRBJ2-2 and V is TRBV20-1; 7 bases map to TRBD1. Germline values: CDR1 DFQATT, CDR2 SNEGSKA (reference sequence). The CDR3 has 15 residues. J was trimmed by 2 bases and V by 5 bases; bases with no gene match: 8. CDR3 sequence reads: CSARLGQTNTGELFF. CDR3 DNA sequence: TGCAGTGCTCGCCTGGGACAGACAAACACCGGGGAGCTGTTTTTT.

This clonotype was found a few times. This sequence joins TRBV4-2 and TRBJ2-4; D could derive from TRBD1 or TRBD2 (5 bases each). Germline CDR1 is LGHNA and CDR2 is YNFKEQ. Trimming took off 0 bases at V and 4 bases at J, with 13 bases between the two ends. The length of the CDR3 is 16 residues. This chain's CDR3 is CASSQEGDLIKNIQYF. The CDR3 bases are TGTGCCAGCAGCCAAGAGGGGGACCTAATAAAAAACATTCAGTACTTC.

This chain links TRBV25-1 with TRBJ2-1; D possibly uses TRBD1 or TRBD2 (5 bases each). Between the trimmed V and J ends, which lost 0 bases and 6 bases, there was a span of 15 bases. This CDR3 contains 16 residues. Germline assignment: CDR1 MGHDK and CDR2 SYGVNS. CDR3 loop: CASSEYGASWGNEQFF. CDR3 bases: TGTGCCAGCAGTGAATACGGGGCCTCTTGGGGCAATGAGCAGTTCTTC.

This chain joins TRBV6-1 and TRBJ2-7; unclear D gene. Germline V gives CDR1 MNHNS, CDR2 SASEGT. CDR3 size: 11 residues. The V end was cut by 2 bases, the J end by 6 bases, with 5 bases between. The CDR3 DNA reads as TGTGCCAGCAGTGAATACGGCGAGCAGTACTTC. Its protein product is CASSEYGEQYF.

This clonotype was seen many times. The V gene is TRBV12-3 or TRBV12-4, the J gene TRBJ2-2; D call uncertain. This CDR3 region has 13 residues. Trimming left V 5 bases short and J 0 bases short, with 4 bases between. This CDR3 reads CASSQTNTGELFF. In nucleotides, the CDR3 is TGTGCCAGCAGTCAGACGAACACCGGGGAGCTGTTTTTT.

This clonotype was seen at least ten times. The CDR3 sequence is CATSEGVNTEAFF. In nucleotides, the CDR3 is TGTGCCACCAGTGAGGGGGTTAACACTGAAGCTTTCTTT. The rearrangement joins TRBV24-1 to TRBJ1-1; a possible D gene is TRBD1 (5 bases). Trimming removed 4 bases at V and 2 bases at J, with 7 bases between. Germline CDR1 and CDR2: KGHDR and SFDVKD. This CDR3 is 13 amino acids long.

The rearrangement links TRBV7-8 to TRBJ2-5; no reliable D call. Trimming shortened V by 2 bases and J by 9 bases, and 13 bases separated the two germline ends. CDR3 size: 13 residues. Germline loops: CDR1 SGHVS, CDR2 FQNEAQ. This CDR3 is CASSLTGRQPQYF. The CDR3 bases are TGTGCCAGCAGCTTAACGGGCCGGCAGCCCCAGTACTTC.

The chain is built from TRBV5-1 and TRBJ2-1; 9 positions agree with TRBD1. The CDR3 extends over 15 amino acids. The junction had 12 bases not matched to a gene; V was cut back by 4 bases and J by 10 bases. Germline CDR1 SGHRS, CDR2 YFSETQ. This chain's CDR3 is CASSPGDRAGMEQFF. CDR3 coding DNA: TGCGCCAGCAGCCCGGGGGACAGGGCCGGGATGGAGCAGTTCTTC.

A few counts support this clonotype. The V call is TRBV30, the J call TRBJ2-7; D possibly corresponds to TRBD1 (5 bases). V was shortened by 3 bases and J by 2 bases, with 17 bases between the two germline ends. Germline CDR1 is GTSNPN and CDR2 is SVGIG (reference sequence). The CDR3 is 15 amino acids. CDR3 coding DNA: TGTGCCTGGAGCTCAACGACAGCGCTCGCCTACGAGCAGTACTTC. This gives the protein CAWSSTTALAYEQYF.

Ten or more counts support this clonotype. This chain uses TRBV7-3 with TRBJ2-2; the D gene is possibly TRBD1 (6 bases). This CDR3 is built from 16 residues. The V gene's germline CDR1 is SGHTA and CDR2 FQGTGA. V lost 5 bases and J lost 11, with 24 bases in between. The CDR3 DNA sequence: TGTGCCAGCAGCCCCCATTATGGACAGACCGTATCTGAGCTGTTTTTT. Its protein product is CASSPHYGQTVSELFF.

This clonotype was seen many times. The V gene is TRBV28, the J gene TRBJ2-7, with D possibly TRBD1 on 6 matching bases. Trimming took off 3 bases at V and 3 bases at J, with 12 bases between the two ends. The CDR3 consists of 14 residues. In germline, CDR1 is MDHEN, CDR2 SYDVKM. The CDR3 coding sequence is TGTGCCAGCAGTTTGACCGGACAGTACTACGAGCAGTACTTC. Encoded protein: CASSLTGQYYEQYF.

This clonotype has more than one count but fewer than ten. The CDR3 here is CASSTGWDGYTF. The CDR3 DNA follows: TGTGCCAGCAGCACAGGTTGGGATGGCTACACCTTC. This sequence joins TRBV9 and TRBJ1-2; perhaps TRBD1 as D (5 bases). In germline, CDR1 is SGDLS, CDR2 YYNGEE. V was cut by 4 bases and J by 6 bases, with 10 bases left in between. The CDR3 extends over 12 amino acids.

This clonotype was counted at least ten times. This chain links TRBV12-3 or TRBV12-4 with TRBJ1-5, with 7 bases identical to TRBD1. There are 15 residues in the CDR3. V trimming: 1 base; J trimming: 6 bases; junction bases outside the gene matches: 6. The CDR3 bases are TGTGCCAGCAGTTTAGAGGGGGCTATGGGTCAGCCCCAGCATTTT. It yields the protein CASSLEGAMGQPQHF.

The chain has TRBV19 and TRBJ2-7; TRBD1 aligns across 9 bases. The CDR3 length is 15 residues. Germline-derived CDR1 and CDR2 are LNHDA and SQIVND (reference sequence). Germline trimming cut 1 base from V and 3 bases from J; bases unmatched to any gene: 4. The CDR3 DNA reads as TGTGCCAGTAGTATAGGCGGGACAGGGCTCTACGAGCAGTACTTC. It codes for CASSIGGTGLYEQYF. The full variable domain, rest sourced from reference TRBV19 and TRBJ2-7, is DGGITQSPKYLFRKEGQNVTLSCEQNLNHDAMYWYRQDPGQGLRLIYYSQIVNDFQKGDIAEGYSVSREKKESFPLTVTSAQKNPTAFYLCASSIGGTGLYEQYFGPGTRLTVT.

This clonotype was observed a handful of times. The chain combines TRBV19 with TRBJ1-1; D remains unclear. Trimming cost V 8 bases and J 2 bases, with 15 bases left between them. There are 14 residues in the CDR3. The V gene's germline CDR1 is LNHDA and CDR2 SQIVND (reference sequence). CDR3 sequence: CASSWASQNTEAFF. CDR3 in DNA: TGTGCCAGTTCATGGGCATCTCAAAACACTGAAGCTTTCTTT.

For this clonotype: This CDR3 is missing its conserved last phenylalanine or tryptophan, likely due to a read error. V usage is TRBV27 and J usage is TRBJ2-5, with 12 bases that match TRBD2. Germline V CDR1 and CDR2: MNHEY, SMNVEV (reference sequence). The ends lost 6 bases at V and 2 bases at J; junction bases unmatched: 7. This CDR3 comprises 16 residues. The CDR3 sequence is CASSRGTSGLQETQYS. CDR3 bases: TGTGCCAGCAGCCGGGGGACTAGCGGGCTACAAGAGACCCAGTACTCC.

This clonotype was seen repeatedly, ten times or more. V gene TRBV20-1 combines with J gene TRBJ2-7; 9 bases line up with TRBD1. Germline V gives CDR1 DFQATT, CDR2 SNEGSKA (reference sequence). Trimming took 5 bases from V and 7 from J; bases not matched to a gene: 9. The CDR3 spans 13 residues. In nucleotides, the CDR3 is TGCAGTGCTCCCGGGACAGGGTATTTTGAGCAGTACTTC. This codes for CSAPGTGYFEQYF.

This clonotype has a handful of counts. This chain links TRBV28 with TRBJ1-6, with 7 bases matching TRBD1. V shed 8 bases, J shed 7 bases, and the junction held 5 bases outside the gene matches. The length of the CDR3 is 13 residues. In germline, CDR1 is MDHEN, CDR2 SYDVKM. CDR3 sequence: CASAGGSNSPLHF. The CDR3 DNA reads TGTGCCAGCGCAGGGGGTTCGAATTCACCCCTCCACTTT.

This clonotype has a handful of counts. The chain carries TRBV24-1 and TRBJ2-1; 11 bases align to TRBD2. The germline gives CDR1 KGHDR, CDR2 SFDVKD. The CDR3 sequence is 14 residues long. The V segment lost 5 bases and the J segment 8 bases; nucleotides outside the gene matches: 4. The CDR3 region is CATSVTSGSDEQFF. The CDR3 DNA reads TGTGCCACCAGTGTTACTAGCGGGAGTGATGAGCAGTTCTTC.

This clonotype was recorded many times. The rearrangement joins TRBV12-3 or TRBV12-4 to TRBJ1-6; a weak D match, TRBD1 (6 bases). The CDR3 loop spans 14 amino acids. V lost 6 bases and J lost 8, with 14 bases in between. The CDR3 loop is CASSAGASYSPLHF. Written as DNA, the CDR3 is TGTGCCAGCAGCGCAGGGGCCTCCTATTCACCCCTCCACTTT.

The chain links TRBV19 to TRBJ2-2; D possibly corresponds to TRBD1 (6 bases). The CDR3 spans 13 residues. Germline V gene lookup returns CDR1 LNHDA and CDR2 SQIVND (reference sequence). Trimming removed 7 bases from V and 5 bases from J, with 11 bases in between. The CDR3 nucleotides read TGTGCCAGTACGGGAACAGGGACCGGGGAGCTGTTTTTT. It is translated as CASTGTGTGELFF.

The chain is built from TRBV29-1 and TRBJ2-5, with D perhaps matching TRBD2 (7 bases). CDR1 SQVTM and CDR2 ANQGSEA come from the germline V gene. The CDR3 runs to 12 residues. Trimming took 5 bases from V and 5 from J, leaving 12 bases between them. The CDR3 reads CSVRGGGETQYF. The DNA for the CDR3 is TGCAGCGTTCGAGGGGGGGGGGAGACCCAGTACTTC.

The chain recombines TRBV24-1 with TRBJ2-2, with TRBD2 as a possible D gene (5 bases). The CDR3 is 16 amino acids. V was pared by 5 bases and J by 0 bases, with 12 bases between. The germline gives CDR1 KGHDR, CDR2 SFDVKD. The CDR3 DNA is TGTGCCACCAGTGTGAGGCTAGCAGCGAACACCGGGGAGCTGTTTTTT. This encodes CATSVRLAANTGELFF.

This chain connects TRBV7-9 to TRBJ2-7, with D perhaps being TRBD1 or TRBD2 (5 bases each). This CDR3 is 13 amino acids long. Germline CDR1 and CDR2: SEHNR and FQNEAQ (reference sequence). V lost 4 bases, J lost 4 bases, and 11 bases lay in between. The CDR3 here is CASSSSGPYEQYF. As DNA, the CDR3 is TGTGCCAGCAGCTCCTCGGGACCGTACGAGCAGTACTTC.

This clonotype was seen repeatedly, ten times or more. The chain uses TRBV30 and TRBJ2-7; D is perhaps TRBD1 (5 bases). The germline gives CDR1 GTSNPN, CDR2 SVGIG (reference sequence). CDR3 length: 12 amino acids. V was cut by 2 bases and J by 5 bases, with 10 bases left in between. This chain's CDR3 is CAWSPEGDEQYF. The CDR3 nucleotides are TGTGCCTGGAGTCCGGAAGGGGACGAGCAGTACTTC.

This clonotype was counted at least ten times. This chain uses TRBV2 with TRBJ2-3; possibly TRBD2 for D (5 bases). Germline V lookup: CDR1 SNHLY, CDR2 FYNNEI. V was clipped by 8 bases and J by 2 bases, with 17 bases between them. This CDR3 is 15 amino acids long. CDR3 sequence reads: CASRITGSPTDTQYF. The CDR3 nucleotides are TGTGCCAGCCGGATTACGGGGTCCCCCACAGATACGCAGTATTTT. The full variable domain, in which reference TRBV2 and TRBJ2-3 provide the parts outside the CDR3, is EPEVTQTPSHQVTQMGQEVILRCVPISNHLYFYWYRQILGQKVEFLVSFYNNEISEKSEIFDDQFSVERPDGSNFTLKIRSTKLEDSAMYFCASRITGSPTDTQYFGPGTRLTVL.

The chain carries TRBV11-2 and TRBJ1-1, with D perhaps matching TRBD1 (5 bases). Trimming removed 1 base at V and 7 bases at J, with 16 bases between. The CDR3 is 15 amino acids. Germline loops: CDR1 SGHAT, CDR2 FQNNGV. CDR3 sequence reads: CASSLVSGGFSEAFF. As DNA, the CDR3 is TGTGCCAGCAGCTTAGTTTCCGGGGGGTTCAGTGAAGCTTTCTTT.

This clonotype has a count of ten or more. CDR3 residues: CASSLIERLNSPLHF. The CDR3 bases are TGTGCCAGCAGTTTAATCGAACGGCTCAATTCACCCCTCCACTTT. The chain recombines TRBV28 with TRBJ1-6; D is unresolved. CDR1 is MDHEN and CDR2 is SYDVKM in the germline V gene. Trimming stripped 2 bases from V and 7 bases from J, with 12 bases between. The CDR3 totals 15 residues.